The clone carrying this T cell receptor beta chain showed up just once. In the source study's methods: By means of reference gene primer amplification, nucleated cell counts were estimated. TCRdb's table, derived via immunoSEQ multiplex PCR, lists solely in-frame clones and lacks some. The V and J calls and clone size come from that table; D and trimming were worked out from the DNA. Of over 200,000 clones detected, 70% to 90% appear once; the ten largest clones hold more than 10%. This specimen comes from a study of blood T cell repertoires in COVID-19. Overall study context: Specimens from acute and convalescent COVID-19 originated in the United States, Italy and Spain. Nucleic acid was either cDNA or gDNA, and it came from T cells, B-cell-depleted T cells, or PBMCs.

The CDR3 consists of 13 residues. CDR1 MNHEY and CDR2 SMNVEV come from the germline V gene (reference sequence). V was cut by 3 bases and J by 2 bases, with 5 bases left in between. This chain uses TRBV27 with TRBJ2-1; no definite D call. Sequencing was done on a sample of peripheral blood. The receptor's source is a woman between 18 and 29 years old who had recovered from COVID-19. In DNA, the CDR3 is TGTGCCAGCAGTTTCTCTACCTACAATGAGCAGTTCTTC. Protein sequence: CASSFSTYNEQFF.